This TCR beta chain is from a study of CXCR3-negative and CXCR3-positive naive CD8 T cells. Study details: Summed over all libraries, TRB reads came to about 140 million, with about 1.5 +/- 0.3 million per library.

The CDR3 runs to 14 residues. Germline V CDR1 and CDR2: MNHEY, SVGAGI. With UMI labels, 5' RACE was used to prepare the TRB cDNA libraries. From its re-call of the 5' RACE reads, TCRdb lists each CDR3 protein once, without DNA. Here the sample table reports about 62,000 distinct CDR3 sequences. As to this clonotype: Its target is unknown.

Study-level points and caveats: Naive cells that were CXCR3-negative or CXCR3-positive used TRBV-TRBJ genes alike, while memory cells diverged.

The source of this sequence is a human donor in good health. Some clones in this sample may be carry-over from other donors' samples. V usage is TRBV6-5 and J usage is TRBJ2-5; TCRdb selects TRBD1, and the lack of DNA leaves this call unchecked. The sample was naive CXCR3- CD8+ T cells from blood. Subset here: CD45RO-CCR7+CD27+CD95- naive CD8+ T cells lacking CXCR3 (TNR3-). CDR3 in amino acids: CASSRQGEEETQYF.